A single T cell receptor (beta chain) is shown here with its context. The CDR3 length is 15 residues. Germline V gene data show CDR1 as MDHEN and CDR2 as SYDVKM. Libraries targeted TCR beta using 5' RACE with UMIs. Using the 5' RACE reads, TCRdb records one entry per CDR3 protein without DNA. Its table records more than 6,000 distinct CDR3 sequences. The record originates from a study of human CD8 memory T cell subsets. The term TPEX covered CCR7+ PD-1+ TIGIT+ early memory CD8+ T cells that had exhausted-like traits. Total CD8+ T cells underwent enrichment via negative magnetic separation. This chain links TRBV28 with TRBJ1-2. The sample was CD8+ T cells from PBMCs. This receptor was identified in a human donor in good health. The CDR3 spells CASSLGGTLSYGYTF.